The 8 T cell receptor beta chains below were found in one sample sequenced in a study of blood T cell repertoires in COVID-19. Libraries were prepared by immunoSEQ multiplex PCR; TCRdb keeps only in-frame clonotypes and omits some of them. The sample records around 280,000 clones, 89% being singletons. The specimen sequenced was peripheral blood. Every receptor here comes from a woman between 25 and 40 years old with COVID-19, enrolled during active disease.

This rearrangement joins TRBV19 to TRBJ1-4; D is unclear. Per the germline V gene, CDR1 is LNHDA and CDR2 is SQIVND (reference sequence). The CDR3 totals 15 residues. V gave up 5 bases and J gave up 4 bases, with 14 bases separating them. The CDR3 nucleotides are TGTGCCAGTAGTCAGTACGGGTCCGTTAATGAAAAACTGTTTTTT. This encodes CASSQYGSVNEKLFF. Combining the CDR3 with reference TRBV19 and TRBJ1-4 gives the whole variable domain DGGITQSPKYLFRKEGQNVTLSCEQNLNHDAMYWYRQDPGQGLRLIYYSQIVNDFQKGDIAEGYSVSREKKESFPLTVTSAQKNPTAFYLCASSQYGSVNEKLFFGSGTQLSVL.

The chain is built from TRBV6-5 and TRBJ1-1; D gene unclear. The ends were cut back, 6 bases at V and 4 bases at J, with 15 bases in the middle. The CDR3 loop spans 14 amino acids. CDR1 is MNHEY and CDR2 is SVGAGI in the germline V gene. The CDR3 sequence is CASRLRSGSTEAFF. CDR3 DNA sequence: TGTGCCAGCAGGCTAAGGAGTGGTAGCACTGAAGCTTTCTTT.

This clone was recorded only once. V and J are TRBV19 and TRBJ2-7; TRBD1 matches 11 bases. The CDR3 sequence is 16 residues long. After removal of 6 bases from V and 3 bases from J, the junction contained 10 bases not matched to a gene. Germline CDR1 reads LNHDA; CDR2 reads SQIVND (reference sequence). CDR3 protein: CASSKSTGTGGYEQYF. CDR3 nucleotide sequence: TGTGCCAGTAGCAAATCCACCGGGACAGGGGGCTACGAGCAGTACTTC.

CDR3 DNA sequence: TGTGCCAGCAGTTTAGAGGGACAGGGGTTGAACACTGAAGCTTTCTTT. Its protein product is CASSLEGQGLNTEAFF. The gene calls are TRBV27 and TRBJ1-1; the match to TRBD1 covers 10 bases. The CDR3 runs 16 residues. The trim removed 2 bases at V and 0 bases at J, leaving 3 bases unmatched. Germline assignment: CDR1 MNHEY and CDR2 SMNVEV (reference sequence).

The gene calls are TRBV28 and TRBJ1-5; 7 nucleotides line up with TRBD1. J lost 4 bases, V lost 6 bases, and 9 bases had no gene match. The CDR3 totals 15 residues. Germline-derived CDR1 and CDR2 are MDHEN and SYDVKM. CDR3 protein: CASSGVTGMNQPQHF. For the CDR3, the DNA is TGTGCCAGCAGCGGGGTGACAGGGATGAATCAGCCCCAGCATTTT. The whole variable domain, filled in from reference TRBV28 and TRBJ1-5, reads DVKVTQSSRYLVKRTGEKVFLECVQDMDHENMFWYRQDPGLGLRLIYFSYDVKMKEKGDIPEGYSVSREKKERFSLILESASTNQTSMYLCASSGVTGMNQPQHFGDGTRLSIL.

The chain links TRBV9 to TRBJ1-1; 8 bases match TRBD1. Germline trimming cut 4 bases from V and 7 bases from J; bases unmatched to any gene: 3. Germline V CDR1 and CDR2: SGDLS, YYNGEE. This CDR3 comprises 12 residues. The CDR3 region has the DNA TGTGCCAGCAGCCAAGGACAGGGTGAAGCTTTCTTT. Translation: CASSQGQGEAFF.

This clone was recorded a few times. The rearrangement uses TRBV6-2 or TRBV6-3 and TRBJ1-2; unclear D gene. The CDR3 spans 13 residues. The germline V and J ends were trimmed by 8 bases and 3 bases, with 13 bases remaining between them. Germline CDR1 and CDR2: MNHEY and SVGEGT. The CDR3 reads CASRQAADYGYTF. CDR3 sequence (DNA): TGTGCCAGCCGCCAAGCCGCGGACTATGGCTACACCTTC.

The chain recombines TRBV18 with TRBJ2-7; 8 bases line up with TRBD1. Germline V lookup: CDR1 KGHSH, CDR2 LQKENI. The CDR3 is 19 residues long. The V segment lost 5 bases and the J segment 3 bases; nucleotides outside the gene matches: 21. The CDR3 bases are TGTGCCAGCTCAAGCACCGAGTTTGAGGCAGGGGGCCTCAGCTACGAGCAGTACTTC. Its translation: CASSSTEFEAGGLSYEQYF.